The clone carrying this T cell receptor beta chain was detected once. Germline lookup yields CDR1 MGHDK and CDR2 SYGVNS. The trim removed 8 bases at V and 2 bases at J, leaving 5 bases unmatched. The CDR3 runs 14 residues. In the original processing: Estimated nucleated cell counts came from reference gene primer amplification. The protocol was immunoSEQ multiplex PCR, while the TCRdb copy is restricted to in-frame clones and leaves out a portion. V, J and clone size are taken as reported in that table, and D and trimming were inferred from the DNA itself. The sample carries roughly 42,000 clones, around 91% recorded once. The data derive from a study of blood T cell repertoires in COVID-19.

Sequencing was done on a sample of peripheral blood. This receptor was obtained from a man younger than 40 with active or convalescent COVID-19. The gene calls are TRBV25-1 and TRBJ2-3; 9 nucleotides match TRBD2. CDR3 region: CASSLAGHTDTQYF. The CDR3, as DNA: TGTGCCAGCTCGCTAGCGGGGCACACAGATACGCAGTATTTT.